This T cell receptor beta chain was captured in a study of human T cells and chemical hapten exposure. Study in general: Small differences in pooled library volume mainly drove the variation in TCR yields per sample. Study-level findings and limits: High-frequency TCRs, those above 1 in 1000, stayed the same after DPC sensitization.

The time point is: pre-sensitization, week 0. The treatment here: therapeutic diphenylcyclopropenone sensitization with weekly scalp DPC. With regard to this clonotype: What it binds is not known.

Library construction involved attaching unique molecular identifiers to individual cDNA molecules, which allowed quantitative, reproducible TCR counting. In TCRdb, the RACE reads were re-called with MiXCR into one record per CDR3 protein. The sample contains some 300,000 distinct CDR3 sequences, 5% to 6.5% of which appear only once. Germline CDR1 LGHNT, CDR2 FRNRAP. This CDR3 comprises 18 residues. Between the trimmed V and J ends, which lost 4 bases and 2 bases, there was a span of 23 bases. The sample here was whole blood, taken in connection with sensitization to the hapten diphenylcyclopropenone (DPC). This TCR was recovered from a woman under 30 with alopecia areata. Some clones in this sample may be carry-over from other donors' samples. This sequence joins TRBV12-5 and TRBJ1-2, with a weak D call TRBD1 (5 bases). CDR3 sequence (DNA): TGTGCTAGTGGTTCCGTGCTGGGGCAAGGAAAAGACAACTATGGCTACACCTTC. Protein product: CASGSVLGQGKDNYGYTF.